What follows is one TCR beta chain and its context. Source study methods: Amplification from reference gene primers served as the basis for estimated nucleated cell counts. TCRdb's copy holds only in-frame clones and misses some; the assay was immunoSEQ multiplex PCR. That table supplies the V and J calls and clone size; D and trimming were determined from the DNA. Here the sample spans a few hundred thousand clones, roughly 80% being singletons. This entry belongs to a study of blood T cell repertoires in COVID-19. About the research overall: Sources were T cells, B-cell-depleted T cells, or PBMCs; the material itself was cDNA or gDNA.

Germline CDR1 is LNHDA and CDR2 is SQIVND (reference sequence). The CDR3 spans 15 residues. The ends were cut back, 4 bases at V and 0 bases at J, with 10 bases in the middle. Residents of 24 US areas, aged roughly 18 to 89 years, made up the participants. Categorization into cohorts depended on clinical history that participants reported. What was sequenced was PBMCs or T cells enriched from blood (not recorded which). This TCR came from a woman between 35 and 50 years old with acute COVID-19. The chain couples TRBV19 to TRBJ1-5; D not certain. CDR3 amino acids: CASSTDTSSNQPQHF. The CDR3, as DNA: TGTGCCAGTAGTACTGACACGAGTAGCAATCAGCCCCAGCATTTT.